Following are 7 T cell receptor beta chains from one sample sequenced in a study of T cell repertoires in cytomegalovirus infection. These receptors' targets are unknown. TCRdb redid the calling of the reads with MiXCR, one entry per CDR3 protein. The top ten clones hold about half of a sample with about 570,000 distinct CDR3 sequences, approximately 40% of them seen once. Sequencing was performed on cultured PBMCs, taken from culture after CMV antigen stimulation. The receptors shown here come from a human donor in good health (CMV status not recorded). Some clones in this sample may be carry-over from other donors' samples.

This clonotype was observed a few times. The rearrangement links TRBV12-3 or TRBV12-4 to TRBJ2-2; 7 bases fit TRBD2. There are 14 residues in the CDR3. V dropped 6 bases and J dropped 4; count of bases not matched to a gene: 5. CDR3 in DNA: TGTGCCAGCAGCCTGGGGGGGACCACCGGGGAGCTGTTTTTT. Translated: CASSLGGTTGELFF.

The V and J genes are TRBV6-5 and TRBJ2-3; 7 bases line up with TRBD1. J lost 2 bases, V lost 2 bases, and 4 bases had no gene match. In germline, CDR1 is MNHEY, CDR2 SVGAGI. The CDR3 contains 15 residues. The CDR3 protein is CASSYRDRHTDTQYF. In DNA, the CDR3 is TGTGCCAGCAGTTACCGGGACAGACACACAGATACGCAGTATTTT.

The CDR3 DNA reads as TGTGCCAGCAGCTTGAAACCAGGGCATCTCACTGAAGCTTTCTTT. Translating it yields CASSLKPGHLTEAFF. The rearrangement uses TRBV7-2 and TRBJ1-1; a possible D gene is TRBD1 (5 bases). CDR1 is SGHTA and CDR2 is FQGNSA in the germline V gene. The CDR3 runs to 15 residues. V shed 3 bases and J shed 4 bases, with 15 bases lying between them.

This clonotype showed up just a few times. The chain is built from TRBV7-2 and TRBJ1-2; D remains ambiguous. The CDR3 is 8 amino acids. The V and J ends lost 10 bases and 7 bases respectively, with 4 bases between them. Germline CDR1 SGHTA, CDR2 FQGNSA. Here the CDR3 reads CAIGGYTF. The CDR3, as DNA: TGTGCCATTGGTGGCTACACCTTC.

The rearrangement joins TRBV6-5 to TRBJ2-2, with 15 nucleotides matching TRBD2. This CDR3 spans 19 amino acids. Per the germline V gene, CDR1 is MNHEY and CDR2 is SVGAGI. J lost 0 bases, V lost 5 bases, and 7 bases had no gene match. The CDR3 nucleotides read TGTGCCAGCAGTGCCGGGACTAGCGGGGGGTTCACGAACACCGGGGAGCTGTTTTTT. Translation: CASSAGTSGGFTNTGELFF.

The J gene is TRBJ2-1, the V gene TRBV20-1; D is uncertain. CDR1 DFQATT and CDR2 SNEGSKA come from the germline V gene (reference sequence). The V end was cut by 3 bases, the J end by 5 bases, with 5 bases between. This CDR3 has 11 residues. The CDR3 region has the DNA TGCAGTGCTAGGGGCCACAATGAGCAGTTCTTC. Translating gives CSARGHNEQFF.

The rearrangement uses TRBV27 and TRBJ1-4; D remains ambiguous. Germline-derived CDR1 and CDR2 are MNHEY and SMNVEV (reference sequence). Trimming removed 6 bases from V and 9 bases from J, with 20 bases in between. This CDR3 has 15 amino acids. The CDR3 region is CASSPPGRVGKKLFF. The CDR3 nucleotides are TGTGCCAGCAGCCCCCCCGGCCGTGTTGGGAAAAAACTGTTTTTT.